This T cell receptor (beta chain) is drawn from a study of Graves' ophthalmopathy and Graves' hyperthyroidism. Amplified TCR beta CDR3 regions were obtained using RNA transcripts as template. RT-PCR was first run with HTBI primers, then multiplex PCR in a second round. In TCRdb, the multiplex PCR reads were re-called with MiXCR into one record per CDR3 protein. Of roughly 500,000 distinct CDR3 sequences listed, about 15% were seen once; the top ten hold 9.8%. The CDR3 length is 13 residues. With 4 bases removed from V and 5 bases from J, the gap between germline ends came to 11 bases. Per germline, CDR1 SGHTA and CDR2 FQGNSA. This clonotype was recorded many times.

What was sequenced was blood. This TCR derives from a woman in her twenties or thirties with Graves' ophthalmopathy. This chain connects TRBV7-2 to TRBJ1-1, with D possibly being TRBD1 (5 bases). CDR3 residues: CASSSSSGTEAFF. The CDR3 DNA follows: TGTGCCAGCAGCTCCTCGTCAGGGACTGAAGCTTTCTTT. The variable domain in full, completed from reference TRBV7-2 and TRBJ1-1, reads GAGVSQSPSNKVTEKGKDVELRCDPISGHTALYWYRQSLGQGLEFLIYFQGNSAPDKSGLPSDRFSAERTGGSVSTLTIQRTQQEDSAVYLCASSSSSGTEAFFGQGTRLTVV.